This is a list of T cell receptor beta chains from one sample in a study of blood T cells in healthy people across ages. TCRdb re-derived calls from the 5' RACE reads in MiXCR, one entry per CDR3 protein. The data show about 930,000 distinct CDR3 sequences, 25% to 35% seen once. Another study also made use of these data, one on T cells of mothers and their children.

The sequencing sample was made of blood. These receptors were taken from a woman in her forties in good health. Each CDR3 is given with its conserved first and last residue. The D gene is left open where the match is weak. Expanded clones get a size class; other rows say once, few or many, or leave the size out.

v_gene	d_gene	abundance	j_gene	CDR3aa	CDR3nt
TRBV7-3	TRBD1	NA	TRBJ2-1	CASSSRQGAGDEQFF	TGTGCCAGCAGCTCTAGACAGGGGGCAGGCGATGAGCAGTTCTTC
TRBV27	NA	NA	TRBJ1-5	CASSSLPLDQPQHF	TGTGCCAGCAGTTCCCTCCCACTAGATCAGCCCCAGCATTTT
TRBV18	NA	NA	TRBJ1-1	CASSPRDAFEAFF	TGTGCCAGCTCACCACGGGACGCGTTTGAAGCTTTCTTT
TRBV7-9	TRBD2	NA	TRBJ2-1	CASSLRFGTSGDNEQFF	TGTGCCAGCAGCTTAAGATTCGGGACTAGCGGCGACAATGAGCAGTTCTTC
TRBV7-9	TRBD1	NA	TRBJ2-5	CAGGDGTVQETQYF	TGTGCCGGAGGCGACGGGACAGTCCAAGAGACCCAGTACTTC
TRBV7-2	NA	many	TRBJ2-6	CASSAGSSGANVLTF	TGTGCCAGCAGCGCAGGCAGCTCTGGGGCCAACGTCCTGACTTTC
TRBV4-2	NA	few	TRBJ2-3	CASSQDQGSGVGTQYF	TGTGCCAGCAGCCAAGATCAAGGGTCTGGGGTTGGTACGCAGTATTTT
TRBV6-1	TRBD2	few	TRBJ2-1	CASIWSGGDNEQFF	TGTGCCAGCATTTGGAGCGGGGGGGACAATGAGCAGTTCTTC
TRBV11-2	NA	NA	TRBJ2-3	CASSLQGWADTQYF	TGTGCCAGCAGCTTACAGGGTTGGGCAGATACGCAGTATTTT
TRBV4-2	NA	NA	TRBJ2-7	CASSQDFGFEQYF	TGTGCCAGCAGCCAAGATTTCGGGTTCGAGCAGTACTTC
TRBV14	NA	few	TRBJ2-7	CASSQVTRGEQYF	TGTGCCAGCAGCCAAGTCACCAGGGGCGAGCAGTACTTC
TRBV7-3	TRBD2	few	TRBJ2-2	CASSLTVGLAANTGELFF	TGTGCCAGCAGCTTAACCGTCGGACTAGCGGCTAACACCGGGGAGCTGTTTTTT
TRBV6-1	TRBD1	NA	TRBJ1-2	CASSRDSVYGYTF	TGTGCCAGCAGTCGGGACAGTGTTTATGGCTACACCTTC
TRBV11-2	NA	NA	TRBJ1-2	CASSSLLGNYGYTF	TGTGCCAGCAGCTCTCTCCTGGGTAACTATGGCTACACCTTC
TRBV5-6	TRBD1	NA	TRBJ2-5	CASSLTGAPETQYF	TGTGCCAGCAGCCTGACAGGGGCTCCCGAGACCCAGTACTTC
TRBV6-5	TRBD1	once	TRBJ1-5	CASSLAPGQGRNQPQHF	TGTGCCAGCAGTTTGGCGCCCGGACAGGGAAGGAATCAGCCCCAGCATTTT
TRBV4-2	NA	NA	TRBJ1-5	CASSQDIMSAYNQPQHF	TGTGCCAGCAGCCAAGATATTATGTCAGCCTACAATCAGCCCCAGCATTTT
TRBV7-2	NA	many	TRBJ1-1	CASSGQRNTEAFF	TGTGCCAGCAGCGGGCAAAGGAACACTGAAGCTTTCTTT
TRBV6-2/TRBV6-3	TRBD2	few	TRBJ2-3	CASSPSPSGGAADTQYF	TGTGCCAGCAGCCCTTCCCCTAGCGGGGGGGCCGCAGATACGCAGTATTTT
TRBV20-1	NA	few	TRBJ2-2	CSAPTGNTGELFF	TGCAGTGCCCCGACAGGGAACACCGGGGAGCTGTTTTTT
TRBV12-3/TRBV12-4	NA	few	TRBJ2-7	CASSWDTNPYEQYF	TGTGCCAGCAGTTGGGACACCAACCCCTACGAGCAGTACTTC
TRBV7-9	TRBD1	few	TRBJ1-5	CASSSYGTGEYQPQHF	TGTGCCAGCAGCTCATACGGGACAGGGGAATATCAGCCCCAGCATTTT
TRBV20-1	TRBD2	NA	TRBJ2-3	CSARGAGASTDTQYF	TGCAGTGCTAGAGGAGCGGGGGCCAGCACAGATACGCAGTATTTT
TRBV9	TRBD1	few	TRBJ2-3	CASSVQGAGDTQYF	TGTGCCAGCAGCGTTCAGGGGGCTGGAGATACGCAGTATTTT
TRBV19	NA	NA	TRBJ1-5	CVSRIGVKGGNQPQHF	TGTGTCAGTAGGATAGGGGTTAAGGGAGGCAATCAGCCCCAGCATTTT
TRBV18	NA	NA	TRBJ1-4	CASSPRYTTNEKLFF	TGTGCCAGCTCACCACGCTACACAACTAATGAAAAACTGTTTTTT
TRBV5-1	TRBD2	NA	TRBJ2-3	CASGDYTDTQYF	TGCGCCAGCGGGGACTACACAGATACGCAGTATTTT
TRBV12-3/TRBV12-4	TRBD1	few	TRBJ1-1	CASSRRDRGTGAFF	TGTGCCAGCAGTCGCCGGGACAGGGGTACGGGAGCTTTCTTT
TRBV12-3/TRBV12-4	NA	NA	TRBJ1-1	CASRTDEVGEAFF	TGTGCCAGCAGGACCGACGAGGTTGGAGAAGCTTTCTTT
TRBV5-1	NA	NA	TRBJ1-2	CASSLEGQDLGYTF	TGCGCCAGCAGCTTGGAAGGGCAGGACCTTGGCTACACCTTC
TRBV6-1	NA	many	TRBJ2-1	CASSDGVWEQFF	TGTGCCAGCAGTGATGGGGTATGGGAGCAGTTCTTC
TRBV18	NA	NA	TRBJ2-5	CASSPQGRQETQYF	TGTGCCAGCTCACCCCAGGGGCGCCAAGAGACCCAGTACTTC
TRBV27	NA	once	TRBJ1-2	CASSLDVREGYGYTF	TGTGCCAGCAGTTTAGACGTCAGGGAGGGCTATGGCTACACCTTC
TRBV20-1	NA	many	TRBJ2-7	CSAKSSHGVISYEQYF	TGCAGTGCTAAATCCTCCCACGGGGTGATCTCCTACGAGCAGTACTTC
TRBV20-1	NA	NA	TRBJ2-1	CSARAGADEQFF	TGCAGTGCTAGAGCGGGGGCGGATGAGCAGTTCTTC
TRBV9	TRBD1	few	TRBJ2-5	CASSVNEGAGETQYF	TGTGCCAGCAGCGTAAATGAGGGGGCTGGAGAGACCCAGTACTTC
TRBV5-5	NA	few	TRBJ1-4	CASSLEVTNEKLFF	TGTGCCAGCAGCTTGGAGGTTACTAATGAAAAACTGTTTTTT
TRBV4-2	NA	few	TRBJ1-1	CASSQDIVPNTEAFF	TGTGCCAGCAGCCAAGATATCGTCCCGAACACTGAAGCTTTCTTT
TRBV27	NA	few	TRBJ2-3	CASSFADRPGYTQYF	TGTGCCAGCAGTTTCGCCGACAGGCCGGGGTATACGCAGTATTTT
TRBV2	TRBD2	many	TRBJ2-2	CASSERGGSTGELFF	TGTGCCAGCAGTGAGCGGGGGGGCTCCACCGGGGAGCTGTTTTTT
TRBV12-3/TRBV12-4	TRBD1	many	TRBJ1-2	CASSWTGSRTF	TGTGCCAGCAGTTGGACAGGGTCGCGCACCTTC
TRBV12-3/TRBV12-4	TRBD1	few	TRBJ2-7	CASSAFPGTGSSYEQYF	TGTGCCAGCAGCGCCTTCCCCGGGACAGGGAGCTCCTACGAGCAGTACTTC
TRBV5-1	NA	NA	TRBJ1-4	CASSLQPTNEKRFF	TGCGCCAGCAGCTTGCAACCAACTAATGAAAAACGGTTTTTT
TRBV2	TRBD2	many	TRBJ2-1	CASRILAGGNSYNEQFF	TGTGCCAGCAGGATACTAGCGGGGGGCAACTCCTACAATGAGCAGTTCTTC
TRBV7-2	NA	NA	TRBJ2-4	CASSPRPGPGETQDF	TGTGCCAGCAGCCCCCGCCCGGGGCCGGGCGAGACCCAGGACTTC
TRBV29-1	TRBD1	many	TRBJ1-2	CSAQTSPGQGNYGYTF	TGCAGCGCCCAAACCTCTCCGGGACAGGGGAACTATGGCTACACCTTC
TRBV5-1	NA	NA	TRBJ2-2	CASSLAEGPGELFF	TGCGCCAGCAGCTTGGCCGAGGGTCCCGGGGAGCTGTTTTTT
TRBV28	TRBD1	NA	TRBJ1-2	CASSSGGTGIYGYTF	TGTGCCAGCAGTTCGGGGGGGACAGGGATCTATGGCTACACCTTC
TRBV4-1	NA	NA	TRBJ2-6	CAGSRTPGDSGANVLTF	TGCGCCGGCAGCCGAACACCAGGGGATTCTGGGGCCAACGTCCTGACTTTC